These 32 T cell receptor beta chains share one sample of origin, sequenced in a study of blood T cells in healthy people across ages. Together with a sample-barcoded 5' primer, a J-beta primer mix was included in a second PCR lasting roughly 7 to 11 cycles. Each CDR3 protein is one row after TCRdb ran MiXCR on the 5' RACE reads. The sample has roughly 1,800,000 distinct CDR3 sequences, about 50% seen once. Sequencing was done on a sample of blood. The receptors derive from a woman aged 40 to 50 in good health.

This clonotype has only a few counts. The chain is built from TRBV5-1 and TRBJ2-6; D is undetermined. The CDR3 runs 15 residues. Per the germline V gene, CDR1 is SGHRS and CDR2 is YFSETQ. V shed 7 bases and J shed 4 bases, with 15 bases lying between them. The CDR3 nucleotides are TGCGCCAGCGGTCAAGGCCCCTTAGGGGCCAACGTCCTGACTTTC. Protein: CASGQGPLGANVLTF. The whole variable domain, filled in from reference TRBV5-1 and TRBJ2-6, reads KAGVTQTPRYLIKTRGQQVTLSCSPISGHRSVSWYQQTPGQGLQFLFEYFSETQRNKGNFPGRFSGRQFSNSRSEMNVSTLELGDSALYLCASGQGPLGANVLTFGAGSRLTVL.

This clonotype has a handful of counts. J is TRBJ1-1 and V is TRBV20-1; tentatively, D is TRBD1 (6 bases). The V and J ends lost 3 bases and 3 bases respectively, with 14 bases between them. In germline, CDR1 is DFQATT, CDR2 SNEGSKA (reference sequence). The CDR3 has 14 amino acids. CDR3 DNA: TGCAGTGCTAGGCCCCCCCAGGGGCACACTGAAGCTTTCTTT. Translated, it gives CSARPPQGHTEAFF.

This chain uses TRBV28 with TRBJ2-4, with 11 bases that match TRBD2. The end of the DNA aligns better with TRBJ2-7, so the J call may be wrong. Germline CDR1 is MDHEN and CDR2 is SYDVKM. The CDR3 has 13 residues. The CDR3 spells CASISGGDYEQYF. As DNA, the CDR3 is TGTGCCAGCATTAGCGGGGGGGACTACGAGCAGTACTTC.

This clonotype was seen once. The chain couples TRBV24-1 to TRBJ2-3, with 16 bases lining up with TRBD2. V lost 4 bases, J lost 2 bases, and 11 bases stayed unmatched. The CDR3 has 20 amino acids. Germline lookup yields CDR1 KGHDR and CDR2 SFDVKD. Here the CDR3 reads CATSDTGLAGGWHHTDTQYF. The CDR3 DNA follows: TGTGCCACCAGTGACACGGGACTAGCGGGAGGGTGGCACCACACAGATACGCAGTATTTT.

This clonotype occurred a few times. The CDR3 loop is CASSPLSTGTRETQYF. In nucleotides, the CDR3 is TGTGCCAGCAGCCCCCTCTCGACAGGGACGAGGGAGACCCAGTACTTC. The chain uses TRBV25-1 and TRBJ2-5; 7 nucleotides agree with TRBD1. Germline CDR1 is MGHDK and CDR2 is SYGVNS. CDR3 length: 16 residues. Losses at the gene ends were 6 bases for V and 5 bases for J; bases not matched to a gene: 15.

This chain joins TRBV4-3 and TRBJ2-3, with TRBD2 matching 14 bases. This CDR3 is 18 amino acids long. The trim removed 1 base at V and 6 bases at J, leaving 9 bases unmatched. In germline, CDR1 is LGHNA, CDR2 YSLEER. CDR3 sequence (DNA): TGCGCCAGCAGCCAAGGACTAGCGGGGGGGCCCAGGTTGGATACGCAGTATTTT. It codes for CASSQGLAGGPRLDTQYF.

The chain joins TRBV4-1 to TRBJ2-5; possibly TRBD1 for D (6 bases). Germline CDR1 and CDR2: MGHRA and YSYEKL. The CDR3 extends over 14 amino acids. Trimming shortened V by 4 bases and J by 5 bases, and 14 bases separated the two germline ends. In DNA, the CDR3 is TGCGCCAGCAGCCCCGACAGGACCCCGGAGACCCAGTACTTC. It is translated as CASSPDRTPETQYF.

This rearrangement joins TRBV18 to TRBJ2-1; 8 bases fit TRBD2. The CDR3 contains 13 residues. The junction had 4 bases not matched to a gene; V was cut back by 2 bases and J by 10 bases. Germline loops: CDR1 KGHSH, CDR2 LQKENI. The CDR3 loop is CASSPFERGEQFF. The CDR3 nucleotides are TGTGCCAGCTCACCATTTGAGCGGGGGGAGCAGTTCTTC.

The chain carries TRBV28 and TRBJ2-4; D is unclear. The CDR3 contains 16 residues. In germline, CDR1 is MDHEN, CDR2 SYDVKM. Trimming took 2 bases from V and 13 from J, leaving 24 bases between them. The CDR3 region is CASSLTGEAVQNEQYF. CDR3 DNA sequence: TGTGCCAGCAGTTTAACTGGGGAAGCAGTTCAGAATGAGCAGTACTTC.

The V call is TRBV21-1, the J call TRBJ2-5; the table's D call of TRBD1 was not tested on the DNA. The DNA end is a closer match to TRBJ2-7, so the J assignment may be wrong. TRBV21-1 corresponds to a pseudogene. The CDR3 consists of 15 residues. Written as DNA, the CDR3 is TGTGCCAGCGGTCCTGATAGGGACAGGGGTAACGAGCAGTACTTC. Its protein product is CASGPDRDRGNEQYF.

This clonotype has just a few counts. CDR3 region: CASSSLVGTGGYNEQFF. The CDR3, as DNA: TGTGCCAGCAGTTCCCTCGTGGGGACAGGGGGCTACAATGAGCAGTTCTTC. This chain uses TRBV27 with TRBJ2-1; 11 bases are shared with TRBD1. The length of the CDR3 is 17 residues. The V and J ends lost 4 bases and 3 bases, in that order; junction bases with no gene match: 8. Germline V gene sequence: CDR1 MNHEY, CDR2 SMNVEV (reference sequence).

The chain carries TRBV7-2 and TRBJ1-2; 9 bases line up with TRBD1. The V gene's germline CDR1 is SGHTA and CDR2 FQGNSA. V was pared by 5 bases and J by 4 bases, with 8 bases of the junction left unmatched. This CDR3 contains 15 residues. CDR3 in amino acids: CASSPKDRGPYGYTF. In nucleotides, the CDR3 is TGTGCCAGCAGCCCAAAGGACAGGGGACCCTATGGCTACACCTTC.

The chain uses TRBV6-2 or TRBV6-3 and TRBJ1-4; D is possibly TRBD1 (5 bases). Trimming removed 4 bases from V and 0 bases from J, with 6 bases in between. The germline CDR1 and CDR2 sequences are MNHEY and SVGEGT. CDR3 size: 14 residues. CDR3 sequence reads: CASSWTSTNEKLFF. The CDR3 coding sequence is TGTGCCAGCAGTTGGACATCAACTAATGAAAAACTGTTTTTT.

The CDR3 coding sequence is TGTGCCAGCAGTTTTACCATCGCAGACCCAGAGACCCAGTACTTC. It codes for CASSFTIADPETQYF. The chain has TRBV27 and TRBJ2-5; D unclear. The CDR3 sequence is 15 residues long. Germline V gives CDR1 MNHEY, CDR2 SMNVEV (reference sequence). Trimming took 3 bases from V and 4 from J, leaving 15 bases between them.

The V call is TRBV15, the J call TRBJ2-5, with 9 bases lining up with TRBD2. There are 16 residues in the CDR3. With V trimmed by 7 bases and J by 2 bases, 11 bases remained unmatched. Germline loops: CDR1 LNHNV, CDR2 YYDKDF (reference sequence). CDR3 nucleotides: TGTGCCACCATCGCGGGGGGGCGTGGGGAACAAGAGACCCAGTACTTC. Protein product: CATIAGGRGEQETQYF.

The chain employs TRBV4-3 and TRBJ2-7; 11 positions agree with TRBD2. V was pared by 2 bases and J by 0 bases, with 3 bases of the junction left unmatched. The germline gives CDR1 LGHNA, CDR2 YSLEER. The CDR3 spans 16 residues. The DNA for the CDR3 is TGCGCCAGCAGCCAAAAGACTAGCGGGGACTCCTACGAGCAGTACTTC. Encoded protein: CASSQKTSGDSYEQYF.

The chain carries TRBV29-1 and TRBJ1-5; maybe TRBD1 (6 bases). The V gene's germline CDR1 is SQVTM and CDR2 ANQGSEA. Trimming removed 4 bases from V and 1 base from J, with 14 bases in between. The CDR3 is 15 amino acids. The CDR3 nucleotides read TGCAGCGTTGTGGTGGGCCAGGGGAGCAATCAGCCCCAGCATTTT. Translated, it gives CSVVVGQGSNQPQHF.

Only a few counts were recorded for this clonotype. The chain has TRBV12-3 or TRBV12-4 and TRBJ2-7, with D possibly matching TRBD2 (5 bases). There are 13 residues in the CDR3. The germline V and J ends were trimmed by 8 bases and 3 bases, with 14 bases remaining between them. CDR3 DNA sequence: TGTGCCAGCCGGGGAAGGTCAGGCTACGAGCAGTACTTC. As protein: CASRGRSGYEQYF.

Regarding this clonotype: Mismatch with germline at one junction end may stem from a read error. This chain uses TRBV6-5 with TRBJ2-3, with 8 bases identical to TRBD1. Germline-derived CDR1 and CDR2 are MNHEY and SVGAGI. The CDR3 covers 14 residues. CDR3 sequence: CASSQDRGADAQYF. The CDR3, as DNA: TGTGCCAGCAGCCAAGACAGGGGAGCAGATGCGCAGTATTTT.

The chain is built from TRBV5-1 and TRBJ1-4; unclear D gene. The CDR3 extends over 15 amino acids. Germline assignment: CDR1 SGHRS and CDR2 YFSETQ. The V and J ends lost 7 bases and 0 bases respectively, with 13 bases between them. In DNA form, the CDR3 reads TGCGCCAGCGGAGGAGGACCTGCAACTAATGAAAAACTGTTTTTT. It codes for CASGGGPATNEKLFF.

DNA for the CDR3: TGTGCCAGCAGCTTGGCCGAACAGGGTATGCGGTACAATGAGCAGTTCTTC. The encoded protein is CASSLAEQGMRYNEQFF. The V gene is TRBV11-2, the J gene TRBJ2-1; tentative D call: TRBD1 (6 bases). The V end was cut by 3 bases, the J end by 4 bases, with 19 bases between. This CDR3 spans 17 amino acids. Looked up from germline, CDR1 is SGHAT and CDR2 is FQNNGV.

The CDR3 coding sequence is TGTGCCAGCGGTCCAACAGGGACGCAAGAGACCCAGTTCTTC. Its translation is CASGPTGTQETQFF. The chain recombines TRBV6-5 with TRBJ2-5; tentative D call: TRBD1 (6 bases). Judging by the DNA end, TRBJ2-1 fits better; the J call may be wrong. Per the germline V gene, CDR1 is MNHEY and CDR2 is SVGAGI. The CDR3 spans 14 residues.

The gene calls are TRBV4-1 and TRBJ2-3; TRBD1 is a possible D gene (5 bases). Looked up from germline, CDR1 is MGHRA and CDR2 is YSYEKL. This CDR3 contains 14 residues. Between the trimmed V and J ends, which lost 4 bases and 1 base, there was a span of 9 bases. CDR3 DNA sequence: TGCGCCAGCAGCCCGACAGAAGGCACAGATACGCAGTATTTT. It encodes CASSPTEGTDTQYF.

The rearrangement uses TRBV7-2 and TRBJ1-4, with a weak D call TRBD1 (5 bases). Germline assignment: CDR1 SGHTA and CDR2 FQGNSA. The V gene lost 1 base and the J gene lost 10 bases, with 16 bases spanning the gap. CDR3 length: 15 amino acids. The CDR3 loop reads CASSLGGTHFGKLFF. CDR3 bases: TGTGCCAGCAGCTTAGGGGGGACCCATTTCGGAAAACTGTTTTTT. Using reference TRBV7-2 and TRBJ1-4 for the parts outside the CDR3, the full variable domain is GAGVSQSPSNKVTEKGKDVELRCDPISGHTALYWYRQSLGQGLEFLIYFQGNSAPDKSGLPSDRFSAERTGGSVSTLTIQRTQQEDSAVYLCASSLGGTHFGKLFFGSGTQLSVL.

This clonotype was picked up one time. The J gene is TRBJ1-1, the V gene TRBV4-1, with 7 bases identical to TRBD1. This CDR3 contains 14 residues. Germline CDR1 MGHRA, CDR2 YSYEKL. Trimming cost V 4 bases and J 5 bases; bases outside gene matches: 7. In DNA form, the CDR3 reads TGCGCCAGCAGCCCGGAACAGGGGAGGACTGAAGCTTTCTTT. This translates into CASSPEQGRTEAFF.

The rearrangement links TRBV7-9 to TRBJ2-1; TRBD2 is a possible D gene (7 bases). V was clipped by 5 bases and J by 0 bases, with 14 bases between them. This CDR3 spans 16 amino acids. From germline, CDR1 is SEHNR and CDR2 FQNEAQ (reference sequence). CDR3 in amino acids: CASSPRGGRSYNEQFF. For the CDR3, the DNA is TGTGCCAGCAGCCCTAGGGGGGGTCGCTCCTACAATGAGCAGTTCTTC.

The CDR3 DNA is TGTGCCAGCAGTTACTCGGGCAGGGGCGACGCCAAAAACATTCAGTACTTC. It encodes CASSYSGRGDAKNIQYF. The rearrangement links TRBV6-6 to TRBJ2-4, with D possibly being TRBD1 (6 bases). The V end lost 0 bases, the J end lost 1 base, and 13 bases lay between the germline ends. CDR1 and CDR2 (germline): MNHNY, SVGAGI (reference sequence). The CDR3 loop spans 17 amino acids.

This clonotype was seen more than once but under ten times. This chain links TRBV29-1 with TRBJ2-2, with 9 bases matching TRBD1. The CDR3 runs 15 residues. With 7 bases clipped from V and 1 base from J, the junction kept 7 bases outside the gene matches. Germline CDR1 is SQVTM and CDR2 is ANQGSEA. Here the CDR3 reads CSAQPGQGNTGELFF. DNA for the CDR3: TGCAGCGCACAACCGGGACAGGGGAACACCGGGGAGCTGTTTTTT.

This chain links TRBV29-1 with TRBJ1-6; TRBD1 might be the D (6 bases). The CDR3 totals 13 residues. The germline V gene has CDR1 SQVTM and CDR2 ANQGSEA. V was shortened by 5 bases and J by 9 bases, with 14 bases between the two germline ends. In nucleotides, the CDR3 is TGCAGCGTTAAGGGGGATGGCGGTTCACCCCTCCACTTT. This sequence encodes CSVKGDGGSPLHF.

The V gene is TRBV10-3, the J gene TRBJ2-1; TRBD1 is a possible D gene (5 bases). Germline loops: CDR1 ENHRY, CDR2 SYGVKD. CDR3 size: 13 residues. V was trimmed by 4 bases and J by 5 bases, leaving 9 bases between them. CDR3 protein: CAISVDNNNEQFF. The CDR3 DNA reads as TGTGCCATCAGTGTGGACAACAACAATGAGCAGTTCTTC.

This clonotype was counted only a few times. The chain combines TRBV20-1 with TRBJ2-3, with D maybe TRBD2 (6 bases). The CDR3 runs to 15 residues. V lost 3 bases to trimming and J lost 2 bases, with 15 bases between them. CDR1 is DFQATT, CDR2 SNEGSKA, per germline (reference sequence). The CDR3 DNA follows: TGCAGTGCTAGTTTCGGAGGGGCGCTCACAGATACGCAGTATTTT. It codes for CSASFGGALTDTQYF.

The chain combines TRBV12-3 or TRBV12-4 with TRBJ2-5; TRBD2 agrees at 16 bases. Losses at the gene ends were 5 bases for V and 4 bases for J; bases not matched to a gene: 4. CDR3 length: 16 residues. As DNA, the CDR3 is TGTGCCAGCAGTACGGGACTAGCGGGGGGGCCAGAGACCCAGTACTTC. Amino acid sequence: CASSTGLAGGPETQYF.